Listed below are T cell receptor beta chains from one sample, sequenced in a study of T cells in Graves' hyperthyroidism and ophthalmopathy. From the multiplex PCR reads, TCRdb called clonotypes with MiXCR, one entry per CDR3 protein. The data show about 760,000 distinct CDR3 sequences, 30% to 40% seen once. Specimen: blood. The receptors stem from a woman in her thirties or forties with Graves' hyperthyroidism. Both conserved end residues are part of each CDR3. The order of the fields is D gene, V gene, CDR3 protein. A D gene is named only where the DNA matches it firmly.

TRBD1 | TRBV5-1 | CASKDRGDYGYTF
- | TRBV6-6 | CASKGDGYTF
TRBD1 | TRBV10-1 | CASSESGRGRETNEKLFF
- | TRBV19 | CASSTSHRVHTGELFF
- | TRBV29-1 | CSVRRTMETQYF
TRBD1 | TRBV15 | CATSRAGGHNEQFF
- | TRBV19 | CASRGRGGDYGYTF
TRBD1 | TRBV7-2 | CASSLWTGNYGYTF
- | TRBV14 | CASSPQRLAEAFF
- | TRBV10-3 | CAISIDGVDGYTIYF
TRBD1 | TRBV7-9 | CASSLHLGDSLNQPQHF
- | TRBV5-1 | CASSLGGSTNYGYTF
- | TRBV19 | CASSVPPYGYTF
- | TRBV13 | CASSLGLEHGYTF
- | TRBV7-8 | CASSFFRVQNEKLFF
- | TRBV19 | CASSLWAAQTYEQYF
- | TRBV4-3 | CASSQDSFSYEQYF
TRBD1 | TRBV10-3 | CAIRAGTDLETQYF
TRBD1 | TRBV11-1 | CASSPWTGEAYGQYF
TRBD2 | TRBV11-2 | CASSPQLAGGKETQYF
TRBD1 | TRBV10-3 | CAISRGQGLDAFF
- | TRBV11-2 | CAGAGGGTPDSGNTIYF
- | TRBV12-3/TRBV12-4 | CATKEWFGGNYGYTF
- | TRBV29-1 | CSVAQGLAYEQYF
TRBD2 | TRBV9 | CASSSPSGTQETQYF
TRBD1 | TRBV4-3 | CASSQGAGGAYGYTF
TRBD1 | TRBV7-2 | CASSAGQGTYEQYF
- | TRBV29-1 | CSVAGMGGVEKLFF
TRBD1 | TRBV7-6 | CASSLARQGSGNTIYF
- | TRBV7-8 | CASSLAETNHEQYF
TRBD1 | TRBV29-1 | CSVGQGEGNTEAFF
- | TRBV24-1 | CATSDLRRDAMNNEQYF
TRBD2 | TRBV5-4 | CASSLETGGSYEQYF
- | TRBV6-5 | CASSYSMNYGYTF
- | TRBV6-5 | CASSGGRGGYTF
- | TRBV6-5 | CASRYDNYGYTF
- | TRBV12-3/TRBV12-4 | CASSFELGNEQYF
TRBD1 | TRBV7-2 | CASSLGGQGAEKLFF
- | TRBV7-2 | CASSLMGTEETQYF
- | TRBV7-2 | CASSQEGRVGGTQYF
- | TRBV10-3 | CAISPMVPAEAGANVLTF
- | TRBV7-2 | CASSLGWQGQYEQYF
- | TRBV7-2 | CASSLNSGSNQPQHF
TRBD1 | TRBV19 | CASSGTGGSYGYTF
- | TRBV5-1 | CASSSQEGDTGELSF
- | TRBV7-2 | CASSLRSELRGYEQYF
TRBD1 | TRBV2 | CASRMSQGSTGELFF
TRBD1 | TRBV10-3 | CAIDRGEGYTF
- | TRBV20-1 | CSADLWGESTDTQYF
TRBD1 | TRBV7-2 | CASSLTGGETEAFF
TRBD1 | TRBV25-1 | CASSTGDTSYEQYF
TRBD1 | TRBV28 | CASTTLWSGGNYGYTF
- | TRBV7-8 | CASSLYGFGEQYF
- | TRBV13 | CASSPQVSGEQYF
- | TRBV12-3/TRBV12-4 | CASSRDVNYGYTF
- | TRBV11-2 | CASSLERLQETQYF
- | TRBV12-3/TRBV12-4 | CASSLRAGYYGYTF
- | TRBV7-2 | CASSWTVNYGYTF
TRBD1 | TRBV28 | CASSDRVYQPQHF